The subject of this entry is one TCR beta chain. The V and J ends lost 1 base and 5 bases respectively, with 10 bases between them. Germline CDR1 is SGHTA and CDR2 is FQGNSA. The length of the CDR3 is 14 residues. Primers for the PCR totalled 60 Vbeta and 13 Jbeta. Assay used: immunoSEQ multiplex PCR; TCRdb lists only in-frame clones, some missing. The sample contains some 130,000 clones, more than 60% of which appear only once. This record comes from a study of cytomegalovirus exposure and HLA in healthy donors. Sequenced material: PBMCs. J is TRBJ2-3 and V is TRBV7-2; weak D call: TRBD2 (5 bases). The source of this sequence is a woman aged 18-30 years in good health and CMV-seronegative. The CDR3 coding sequence is TGTGCCAGCAGCTTAGGCGGGCCTCAAGATACGCAGTATTTT. Its protein product is CASSLGGPQDTQYF.